The 21 T cell receptor beta chains listed next were all sequenced from one sample in a study of vaccination and CD4 T cells after COVID-19. The sample's time point: late sampling 161 to 241 days after vaccination in a few convalescent patients. Documented treatment: 10-day PBMC culture with coronavirus spike peptide pools or control peptides (ViraFEST assay). What these receptors recognize is not known. The Oncomine TCR Beta short-read assay generated sequence data from the DNA of cultured CD4+ T cells. In TCRdb, the PCR reads were re-called with MiXCR into one record per CDR3 protein. Counted here are approximately 23,000 distinct CDR3 sequences, roughly two fifths occurring once; the ten biggest clones make up roughly 29%. The sample was CD4+ T cells from blood, cultured in vitro, taken about 7 months after SARS-CoV-2 vaccination. Receptors were obtained from a human donor who had recovered from COVID-19.

The chain recombines TRBV4-2 with TRBJ2-4; D not certain. Per germline, CDR1 LGHNA and CDR2 YNFKEQ. Trimming pared 3 bases from V and 1 base from J, leaving 4 bases between. The CDR3 totals 13 residues. The CDR3 loop reads CASSQAAKNIQYF. Written as DNA, the CDR3 is TGTGCCAGCAGCCAGGCCGCCAAAAACATTCAGTACTTC.

With respect to this clonotype: Without the conserved terminal phenylalanine or tryptophan, this CDR3 likely stems from a read error. This sequence joins TRBV28 and TRBJ1-6, with D possibly matching TRBD1 (5 bases). This CDR3 has 12 residues. V was clipped by 4 bases and J by 16 bases, with 14 bases between them. The germline V gene encodes CDR1 MDHEN and CDR2 SYDVKM. CDR3 bases: TGTGCCAGCAGTTCACGGGGGATGGGGCTCCACGTT. Protein sequence: CASSSRGMGLHV.

The V gene is TRBV5-1, the J gene TRBJ2-7; maybe TRBD1 (7 bases). Per germline, CDR1 SGHRS and CDR2 YFSETQ. This CDR3 is 15 amino acids long. V was cut by 1 base and J by 3 bases, with 14 bases left in between. DNA of the CDR3: TGCGCCAGCAGCTTGACAGGGGACTCATACTACGAGCAGTACTTC. This translates into CASSLTGDSYYEQYF. The variable domain in full, completed from reference TRBV5-1 and TRBJ2-7, reads KAGVTQTPRYLIKTRGQQVTLSCSPISGHRSVSWYQQTPGQGLQFLFEYFSETQRNKGNFPGRFSGRQFSNSRSEMNVSTLELGDSALYLCASSLTGDSYYEQYFGPGTRLTVT.

The gene calls are TRBV7-2 and TRBJ1-2, with a tentative D call TRBD1 (6 bases). CDR3 length: 13 residues. Germline loops: CDR1 SGHTA, CDR2 FQGNSA. Trimming pared 1 base from V and 4 bases from J, leaving 7 bases between. The CDR3, as DNA: TGTGCCAGCAGCTTAGTACAGGGCTATGGCTACACCTTC. Translation gives CASSLVQGYGYTF.

The V call is TRBV4-2, the J call TRBJ2-3, with 11 positions matching TRBD2. The J segment lost 5 bases and the V segment lost 0 bases, leaving 4 bases of the junction unmatched. The CDR3 loop spans 16 amino acids. Germline V CDR1 and CDR2: LGHNA, YNFKEQ. The CDR3 sequence is CASSQELAGEVDTQYF. DNA of the CDR3: TGTGCCAGCAGCCAAGAACTAGCGGGAGAGGTAGATACGCAGTATTTT.

This chain joins TRBV6-2 or TRBV6-3 and TRBJ1-5; possibly TRBD1 for D (5 bases). Germline CDR1 reads MNHEY; CDR2 reads SVGEGT. This CDR3 has 16 amino acids. Trimming cost V 4 bases and J 1 base, with 14 bases left between them. The CDR3 here is CASSSLLGGSNQPQHF. The DNA for the CDR3 is TGTGCCAGCAGTTCCCTCCTGGGGGGGAGCAATCAGCCCCAGCATTTT.

This clonotype has a handful of counts. The V and J genes are TRBV20-1 and TRBJ2-3, with D possibly TRBD2 on 6 matching bases. This CDR3 contains 14 residues. Trimming removed 5 bases at V and 1 base at J, with 13 bases between. In germline, CDR1 is DFQATT, CDR2 SNEGSKA (reference sequence). CDR3 DNA sequence: TGCAGTGCTCCCATTAGCGGACGCACAGATACGCAGTATTTT. Translating gives CSAPISGRTDTQYF.

The sample holds a few counts of this clonotype. This chain uses TRBV20-1 with TRBJ2-3; perhaps TRBD2 as D (7 bases). V dropped 5 bases and J dropped 4 bases, with 19 bases sitting between them. Per germline, CDR1 DFQATT and CDR2 SNEGSKA (reference sequence). The CDR3 sequence is 15 residues long. DNA for the CDR3: TGCAGTGCTCCCCGATGGGGGGGCCAATCAGATACGCAGTATTTT. It codes for CSAPRWGGQSDTQYF.

CDR3 residues: CASSLDGYSNQPQHF. CDR3 DNA sequence: TGTGCCAGCAGCTTAGACGGATATAGCAATCAGCCCCAGCATTTT. V usage is TRBV7-2 and J usage is TRBJ1-5; D gene uncertain. Germline V lookup: CDR1 SGHTA, CDR2 FQGNSA. The V end was cut by 1 base, the J end by 0 bases, with 7 bases between. This CDR3 comprises 15 residues.

The CDR3 loop is CASSLRFLPLHF. The CDR3, as DNA: TGTGCCAGCAGCTTAAGGTTTTTACCCCTCCACTTT. This chain links TRBV7-8 with TRBJ1-6; the D is unclear. From germline, CDR1 is SGHVS and CDR2 FQNEAQ. V was clipped by 2 bases and J by 12 bases, with 8 bases between them. The CDR3 has 12 residues.

CDR3 region: CASSQLAGGGYNEQFF. Here the CDR3 DNA reads TGTGCCAGCAGCCAACTAGCGGGAGGGGGCTACAATGAGCAGTTCTTC. V and J are TRBV4-2 and TRBJ2-1; 12 positions match TRBD2. The CDR3 is 16 residues long. The ends lost 2 bases at V and 3 bases at J; junction bases unmatched: 2. Looked up from germline, CDR1 is LGHNA and CDR2 is YNFKEQ.

CDR3: CARGQGASEAFF. The CDR3 coding sequence is TGTGCCAGAGGCCAGGGGGCGTCTGAAGCTTTCTTT. V and J are TRBV2 and TRBJ1-1; 8 positions match TRBD1. Germline loops: CDR1 SNHLY, CDR2 FYNNEI. This CDR3 is built from 12 residues. V was pared by 9 bases and J by 6 bases, with 6 bases of the junction left unmatched.

The V call is TRBV11-3, the J call TRBJ1-1, with TRBD1 identical over 8 bases. The CDR3 length is 14 residues. V was pared by 5 bases and J by 2 bases, with 4 bases of the junction left unmatched. Germline lookup yields CDR1 SGHNT and CDR2 YENEEA. This CDR3 is CASSQGAGNTEAFF. For the CDR3, the DNA is TGTGCCAGCAGCCAGGGGGCAGGTAACACTGAAGCTTTCTTT. The complete variable domain, with remaining parts taken from reference TRBV11-3 and TRBJ1-1, reads EAGVVQSPRYKIIEKKQPVAFWCNPISGHNTLYWYLQNLGQGPELLIRYENEEAVDDSQLPKDRFSAERLKGVDSTLKIQPAELGDSAVYLCASSQGAGNTEAFFGQGTRLTVV.

This clonotype counts as medium-sized (0.01 to 0.1%). The rearrangement uses TRBV7-6 and TRBJ1-2, with D tentatively TRBD1 (5 bases). CDR3 length equals 13 residues. Germline CDR1 is SGHVS and CDR2 is FNYEAQ. V lost 5 bases to trimming and J lost 4 bases, with 11 bases between them. This chain's CDR3 is CASSRGGGYGYTF. The DNA of the CDR3 is TGTGCCAGCAGCCGAGGTGGGGGCTATGGCTACACCTTC.

CDR3 in DNA: TGTGCCAGCAGCCCTATGGGGGGCCTAGGTTCACCCCTCCACTTT. Translating it yields CASSPMGGLGSPLHF. The chain couples TRBV7-3 to TRBJ1-6; TRBD1 might be the D (6 bases). Deletions cut 5 bases from V and 9 bases from J, with 17 bases between. Germline CDR1 SGHTA, CDR2 FQGTGA. This CDR3 has 15 residues. Combining the CDR3 with reference TRBV7-3 and TRBJ1-6 gives the whole variable domain GAGVSQTPSNKVTEKGKYVELRCDPISGHTALYWYRQSLGQGPEFLIYFQGTGAADDSGLPNDRFFAVRPEGSVSTLKIQRTERGDSAVYLCASSPMGGLGSPLHFGNGTRLTVT.

The J gene is TRBJ2-7, the V gene TRBV15; 8 bases fit TRBD1. Unmatched junction bases numbered 10, after V lost 5 bases and J lost 1 base. CDR1 LNHNV and CDR2 YYDKDF come from the germline V gene (reference sequence). The CDR3 consists of 16 residues. Written as DNA, the CDR3 is TGTGCCACCAGCGGAATACCGGGACAGGCGTCCTACGAGCAGTACTTC. Translating gives CATSGIPGQASYEQYF.

The CDR3 here is CASSILLSGEQYF. Written as DNA, the CDR3 is TGTGCCAGTAGTATATTATTGTCGGGCGAGCAGTACTTC. The rearrangement uses TRBV19 and TRBJ2-7, with no clear D. Germline CDR1 and CDR2: LNHDA and SQIVND (reference sequence). V lost 2 bases and J 6 bases, leaving 11 bases between the germline ends. The CDR3 extends over 13 amino acids.

This chain connects TRBV6-5 to TRBJ1-1; possible D gene TRBD1, 6 bases. Germline V gives CDR1 MNHEY, CDR2 SVGAGI. V dropped 0 bases and J dropped 7 bases, with 15 bases sitting between them. The CDR3 is 15 residues long. This CDR3 is CASSYSAGVGGEAFF. Written as DNA, the CDR3 is TGTGCCAGCAGTTACTCGGCAGGGGTAGGGGGTGAAGCTTTCTTT.

The chain couples TRBV7-8 to TRBJ2-5; D might be TRBD1 (5 bases). This CDR3 has 13 residues. Per germline, CDR1 SGHVS and CDR2 FQNEAQ. The V end lost 1 base, the J end lost 7 bases, and 10 bases lay between the germline ends. Written as DNA, the CDR3 is TGTGCCAGCAGCTTAGTAGGGGCCTGGACCCAGTACTTC. This sequence encodes CASSLVGAWTQYF. Combining the CDR3 with reference TRBV7-8 and TRBJ2-5 gives the whole variable domain GAGVSQSPRYKVAKRGQDVALRCDPISGHVSLFWYQQALGQGPEFLTYFQNEAQLDKSGLPSDRFFAERPEGSVSTLKIQRTQQEDSAVYLCASSLVGAWTQYFGPGTRLLVL.

The chain recombines TRBV5-1 with TRBJ2-5; D possibly corresponds to TRBD2 (5 bases). V lost 5 bases and J lost 4, with 9 bases in between. From germline, CDR1 is SGHRS and CDR2 YFSETQ. This CDR3 contains 12 residues. The CDR3 loop reads CASRDYVETQYF. CDR3 coding DNA: TGCGCCAGCAGAGACTATGTAGAGACCCAGTACTTC.

This clonotype has at least ten counts. CDR3 nucleotide sequence: TGTGCCAGCAGGGTGGGTGGGGGTTACACTGAAGCTTTCTTT. This gives the protein CASRVGGGYTEAFF. This chain links TRBV6-1 with TRBJ1-1; possible D gene TRBD1, 5 bases. Germline V gene lookup returns CDR1 MNHNS and CDR2 SASEGT. This CDR3 is built from 14 residues. Between the trimmed V and J ends, which lost 6 bases and 3 bases, there was a span of 14 bases.